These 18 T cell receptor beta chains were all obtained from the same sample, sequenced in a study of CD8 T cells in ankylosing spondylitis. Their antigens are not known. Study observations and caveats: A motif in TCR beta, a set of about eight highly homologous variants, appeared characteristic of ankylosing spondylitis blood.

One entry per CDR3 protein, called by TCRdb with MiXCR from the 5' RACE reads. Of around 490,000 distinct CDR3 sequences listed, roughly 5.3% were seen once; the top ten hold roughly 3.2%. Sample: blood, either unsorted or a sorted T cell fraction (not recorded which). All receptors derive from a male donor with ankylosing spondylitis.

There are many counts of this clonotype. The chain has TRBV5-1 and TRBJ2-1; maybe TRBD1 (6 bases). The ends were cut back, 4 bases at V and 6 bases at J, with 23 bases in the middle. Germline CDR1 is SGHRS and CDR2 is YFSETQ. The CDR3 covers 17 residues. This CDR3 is CASSKGVVTGLGNEQFF. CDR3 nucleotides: TGCGCCAGCAGCAAAGGGGTGGTCACAGGGCTGGGCAATGAGCAGTTCTTC.

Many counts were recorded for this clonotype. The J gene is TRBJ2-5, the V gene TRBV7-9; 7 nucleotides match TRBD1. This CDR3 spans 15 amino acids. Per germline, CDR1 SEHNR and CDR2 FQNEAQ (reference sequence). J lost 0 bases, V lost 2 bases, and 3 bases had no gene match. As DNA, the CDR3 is TGTGCCAGCAGCTTACCCAGGGGGTACCAAGAGACCCAGTACTTC. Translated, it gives CASSLPRGYQETQYF.

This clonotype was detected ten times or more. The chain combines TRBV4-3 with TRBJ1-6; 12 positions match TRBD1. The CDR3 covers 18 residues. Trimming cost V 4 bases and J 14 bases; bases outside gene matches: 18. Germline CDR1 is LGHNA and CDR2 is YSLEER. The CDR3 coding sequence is TGCGCCAGCAGCCTTATTTGGGACAGGGGGCGAGAAGCTGTTTCCCTCCACTTT. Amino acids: CASSLIWDRGREAVSLHF.

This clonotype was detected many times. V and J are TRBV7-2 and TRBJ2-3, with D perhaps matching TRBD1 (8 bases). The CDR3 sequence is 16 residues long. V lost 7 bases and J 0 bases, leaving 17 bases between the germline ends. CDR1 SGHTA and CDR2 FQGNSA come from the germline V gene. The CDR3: CASNKQGGVSTDTQYF. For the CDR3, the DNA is TGTGCCAGCAACAAACAGGGGGGGGTTAGCACAGATACGCAGTATTTT.

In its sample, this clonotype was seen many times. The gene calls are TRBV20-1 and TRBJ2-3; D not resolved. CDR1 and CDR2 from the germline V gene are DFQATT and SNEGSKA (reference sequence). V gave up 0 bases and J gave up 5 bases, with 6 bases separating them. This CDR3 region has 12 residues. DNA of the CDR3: TGCAGTGCTAGAGAAAGCGTAGATACGCAGTATTTT. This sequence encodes CSARESVDTQYF.

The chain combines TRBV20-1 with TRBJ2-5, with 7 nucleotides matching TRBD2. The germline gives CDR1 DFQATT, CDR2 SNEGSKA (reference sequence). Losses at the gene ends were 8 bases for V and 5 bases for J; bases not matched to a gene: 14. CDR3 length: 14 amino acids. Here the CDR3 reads CSSLRSRGVETQYF. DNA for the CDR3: TGCAGTTCACTGAGGTCCCGGGGGGTCGAGACCCAGTACTTC.

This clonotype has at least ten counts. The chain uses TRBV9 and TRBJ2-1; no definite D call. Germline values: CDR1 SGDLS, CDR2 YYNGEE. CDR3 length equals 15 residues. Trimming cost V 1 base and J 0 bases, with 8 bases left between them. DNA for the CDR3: TGTGCCAGCAGCGTACACGTTAGCTCCTACAATGAGCAGTTCTTC. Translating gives CASSVHVSSYNEQFF.

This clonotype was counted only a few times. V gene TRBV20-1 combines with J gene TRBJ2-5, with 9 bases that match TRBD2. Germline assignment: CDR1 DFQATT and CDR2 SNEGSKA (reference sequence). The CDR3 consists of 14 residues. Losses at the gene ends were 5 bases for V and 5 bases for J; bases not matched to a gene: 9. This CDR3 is CSADDSGSRETQYF. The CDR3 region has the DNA TGCAGTGCTGATGATAGCGGGAGTCGGGAGACCCAGTACTTC.

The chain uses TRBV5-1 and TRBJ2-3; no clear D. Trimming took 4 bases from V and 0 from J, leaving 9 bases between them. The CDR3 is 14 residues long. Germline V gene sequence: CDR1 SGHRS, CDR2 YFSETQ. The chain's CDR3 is CASSPTQSTDTQYF. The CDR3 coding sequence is TGCGCCAGCAGCCCCACACAGAGCACAGATACGCAGTATTTT.

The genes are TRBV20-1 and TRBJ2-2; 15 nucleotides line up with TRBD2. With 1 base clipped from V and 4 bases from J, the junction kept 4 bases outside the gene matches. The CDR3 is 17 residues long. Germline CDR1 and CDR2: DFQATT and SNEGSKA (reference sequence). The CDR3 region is CSARGTSGRVATGELFF. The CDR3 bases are TGCAGTGCTAGAGGGACTAGCGGGAGGGTAGCCACCGGGGAGCTGTTTTTT.

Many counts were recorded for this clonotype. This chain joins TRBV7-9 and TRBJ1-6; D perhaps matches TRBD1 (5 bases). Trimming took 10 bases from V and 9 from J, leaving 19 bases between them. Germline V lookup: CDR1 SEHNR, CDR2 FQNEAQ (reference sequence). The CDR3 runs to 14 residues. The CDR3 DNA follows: TGTGCCATCGATCCCGGGACGGGACCTTCACCCCTCCACTTT. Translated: CAIDPGTGPSPLHF. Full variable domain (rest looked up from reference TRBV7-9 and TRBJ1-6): DTGVSQNPRHKITKRGQNVTFRCDPISEHNRLYWYRQTLGQGPEFLTYFQNEAQLEKSRLLSDRFSAERPKGSFSTLEIQRTEQGDSAMYLCAIDPGTGPSPLHFGNGTRLTVT.

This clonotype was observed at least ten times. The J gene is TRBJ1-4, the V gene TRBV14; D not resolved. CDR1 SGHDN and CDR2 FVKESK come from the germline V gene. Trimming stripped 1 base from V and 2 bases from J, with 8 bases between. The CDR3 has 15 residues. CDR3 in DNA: TGTGCCAGCAGCCAAGGAGGGAGGACTAATGAAAAACTGTTTTTT. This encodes CASSQGGRTNEKLFF.

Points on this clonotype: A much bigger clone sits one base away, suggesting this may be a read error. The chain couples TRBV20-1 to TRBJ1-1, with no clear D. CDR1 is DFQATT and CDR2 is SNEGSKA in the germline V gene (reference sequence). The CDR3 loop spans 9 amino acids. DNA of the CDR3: TGCAGTGCTAGCCCCCAGGCTATCTTT. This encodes CSASPQAIF.

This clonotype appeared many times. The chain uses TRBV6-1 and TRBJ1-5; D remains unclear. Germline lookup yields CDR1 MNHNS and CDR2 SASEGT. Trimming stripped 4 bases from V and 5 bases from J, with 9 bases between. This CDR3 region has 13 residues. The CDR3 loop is CASSVRADQPQHF. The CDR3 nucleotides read TGTGCCAGCAGTGTGCGGGCGGATCAGCCCCAGCATTTT.

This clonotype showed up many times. The CDR3 DNA follows: TGTGCCAGCAGTCCTGCCGCGGGACAGGGGAAGGTCCAGTACTTC. This gives the protein CASSPAAGQGKVQYF. V gene TRBV7-9 combines with J gene TRBJ2-5; 10 nucleotides align to TRBD1. The CDR3 covers 15 residues. Per the germline V gene, CDR1 is SEHNR and CDR2 is FQNEAQ (reference sequence). V lost 6 bases, J lost 10 bases, and 14 bases stayed unmatched.

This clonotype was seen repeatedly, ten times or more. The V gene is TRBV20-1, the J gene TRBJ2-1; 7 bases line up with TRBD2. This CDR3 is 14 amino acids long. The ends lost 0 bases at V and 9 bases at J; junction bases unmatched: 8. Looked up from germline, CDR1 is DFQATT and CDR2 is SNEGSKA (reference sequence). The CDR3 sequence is CSAREGAGRAEQFF. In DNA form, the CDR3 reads TGCAGTGCTAGAGAAGGAGCGGGGAGGGCTGAGCAGTTCTTC.

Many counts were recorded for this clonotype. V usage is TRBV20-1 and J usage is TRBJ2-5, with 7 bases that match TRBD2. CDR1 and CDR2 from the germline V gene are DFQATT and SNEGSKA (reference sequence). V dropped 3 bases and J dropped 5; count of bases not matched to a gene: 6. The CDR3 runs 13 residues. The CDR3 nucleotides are TGCAGTGCTAGTTTGCGGGGGATGGAGACCCAGTACTTC. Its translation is CSASLRGMETQYF.

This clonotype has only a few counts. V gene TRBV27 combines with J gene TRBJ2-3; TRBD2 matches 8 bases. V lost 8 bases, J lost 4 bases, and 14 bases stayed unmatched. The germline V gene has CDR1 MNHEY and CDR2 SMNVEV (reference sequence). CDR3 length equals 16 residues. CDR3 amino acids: CASRLIAGPYPDTQYF. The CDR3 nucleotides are TGTGCCAGCCGTCTTATAGCGGGGCCTTACCCAGATACGCAGTATTTT.